Presented here are 15 T cell receptor beta chains from one specimen sequenced in a study of T cell repertoires in cytomegalovirus infection. TCRdb itself ran the reads through MiXCR, one entry per CDR3 protein. The sample carries about 920,000 distinct CDR3 sequences, 30% to 40% recorded once. Their target antigens are unknown. The starting material was cultured CD8+ T cells from PBMCs, obtained from culture after CMV antigen stimulation. The receptors stem from a human donor in good health (CMV status not recorded). Some clones in this sample may be carry-over from other donors' samples.

The chain recombines TRBV6-1 with TRBJ1-6; the D is unclear. V gave up 1 base and J gave up 14 bases, with 15 bases separating them. The CDR3 extends over 14 amino acids. Germline V gene lookup returns CDR1 MNHNS and CDR2 SASEGT. CDR3 bases: TGTGCCAGCAGTGAAGGCCGGGCCCCTGGGGCCCTCCACTTT. Residues: CASSEGRAPGALHF.

The table lists this clonotype with many counts. Here the CDR3 reads CASSPTSSVYEQYV. CDR3 nucleotide sequence: TGTGCCAGCAGCCCTACATCCAGTGTTTACGAGCAGTACGTC. This chain uses TRBV7-8 with TRBJ2-7; the D is unclear. Germline lookup yields CDR1 SGHVS and CDR2 FQNEAQ. The CDR3 loop spans 14 amino acids. V lost 5 bases to trimming and J lost 4 bases, with 15 bases between them.

The rearrangement uses TRBV20-1 and TRBJ2-1, with D possibly TRBD2 on 5 matching bases. The V gene lost 6 bases and the J gene lost 5 bases, with 23 bases spanning the gap. In germline, CDR1 is DFQATT, CDR2 SNEGSKA (reference sequence). This CDR3 region has 16 residues. The CDR3 DNA sequence: TGCAGTGCCCATGACGGGGTACAACTACTACACAATGAGCAGTTCTTC. Translated: CSAHDGVQLLHNEQFF.

The genes are TRBV9 and TRBJ1-3; D remains unclear. This CDR3 comprises 16 residues. Looked up from germline, CDR1 is SGDLS and CDR2 is YYNGEE. V lost 3 bases to trimming and J lost 0 bases, with 13 bases between them. CDR3 in DNA: TGTGCCAGCAGCGGACCGCCGGACGGCTCTGGAAACACCATATATTTT. Translating gives CASSGPPDGSGNTIYF.

This clonotype has at least ten counts. The chain combines TRBV12-3 or TRBV12-4 with TRBJ2-7, with D perhaps assigned TRBD1 or TRBD2 (5 bases each). The germline V and J ends were trimmed by 6 bases and 3 bases, with 12 bases remaining between them. The CDR3 has 13 residues. The CDR3 region is CASSPGRSYEQYF. In nucleotides, the CDR3 is TGTGCCAGCAGCCCGGGACGCAGCTACGAGCAGTACTTC.

The chain links TRBV7-9 to TRBJ1-1; TRBD1 is a possible D gene (6 bases). Germline V gene sequence: CDR1 SEHNR, CDR2 FQNEAQ (reference sequence). CDR3 length equals 11 residues. The V end lost 7 bases, the J end lost 9 bases, and 12 bases lay between the germline ends. The CDR3 bases are TGTGCCAGCAACCTCAGGGGTAAAGCTTTCTTT. Amino acid sequence: CASNLRGKAFF.

This sequence joins TRBV19 and TRBJ2-3, with 10 bases identical to TRBD1. CDR1 LNHDA and CDR2 SQIVND come from the germline V gene (reference sequence). V was pared by 6 bases and J by 5 bases, with 5 bases of the junction left unmatched. This CDR3 has 14 residues. This chain's CDR3 is CASSDRGQEDTQYF. For the CDR3, the DNA is TGTGCCAGTAGCGACAGGGGGCAAGAAGATACGCAGTATTTT. The full variable domain, completed using reference TRBV19 and TRBJ2-3, is DGGITQSPKYLFRKEGQNVTLSCEQNLNHDAMYWYRQDPGQGLRLIYYSQIVNDFQKGDIAEGYSVSREKKESFPLTVTSAQKNPTAFYLCASSDRGQEDTQYFGPGTRLTVL.

The V and J genes are TRBV5-4 and TRBJ2-2, with D tentatively TRBD1 or TRBD2 (5 bases each). This CDR3 comprises 16 residues. With 1 base removed from V and 1 base from J, the gap between germline ends came to 11 bases. CDR1 and CDR2 from the germline V gene are SGHNT and YYREEE (reference sequence). The DNA of the CDR3 is TGTGCCAGCAGCTTGAGGGACCCCCTGAACACCGGGGAGCTGTTTTTT. This gives the protein CASSLRDPLNTGELFF.

V and J are TRBV20-1 and TRBJ1-2, with 8 bases fitting TRBD1. The trim removed 3 bases at V and 7 bases at J, leaving 7 bases unmatched. CDR3 size: 13 residues. Germline assignment: CDR1 DFQATT and CDR2 SNEGSKA (reference sequence). CDR3 region: CSARAGGESGYTF. DNA for the CDR3: TGCAGTGCTAGGGCAGGGGGCGAATCTGGCTACACCTTC.

The chain joins TRBV18 to TRBJ1-5; D may be TRBD1 (6 bases). Trimming removed 1 base from V and 6 bases from J, with 10 bases in between. The CDR3 loop spans 14 amino acids. Germline loops: CDR1 KGHSH, CDR2 LQKENI. The chain's CDR3 is CASSPLKGGQPQHF. CDR3 nucleotide sequence: TGTGCCAGCTCACCACTCAAAGGGGGTCAGCCCCAGCATTTT.

This clonotype was counted a few times. The J gene is TRBJ1-1, the V gene TRBV27; no reliable D call. The CDR3 has 14 amino acids. V dropped 5 bases and J dropped 0 bases, with 10 bases sitting between them. Germline CDR1 and CDR2: MNHEY and SMNVEV (reference sequence). The CDR3 here is CASSAGSMNTEAFF. The CDR3 DNA reads as TGTGCCAGCAGTGCGGGTTCCATGAACACTGAAGCTTTCTTT.

The chain links TRBV6-1 to TRBJ1-5; D uncertain. Trimming removed 6 bases from V and 3 bases from J, with 12 bases in between. The CDR3 is 14 residues long. Germline V gene data show CDR1 as MNHNS and CDR2 as SASEGT. The CDR3 sequence is CASSPSGLNQPQHF. CDR3 coding DNA: TGTGCCAGCAGCCCCTCGGGCCTCAATCAGCCCCAGCATTTT.

This clonotype has ten or more counts. This CDR3 is CASSPRPSEEDWEKLFF. CDR3 nucleotide sequence: TGTGCCAGCAGCCCGCGACCGAGCGAGGAGGATTGGGAAAAACTGTTTTTT. The V gene is TRBV7-6, the J gene TRBJ1-4; unclear D gene. CDR3 length equals 17 residues. Germline V gene data show CDR1 as SGHVS and CDR2 as FNYEAQ. V was pared by 5 bases and J by 8 bases, with 24 bases between.

V and J are TRBV27 and TRBJ2-7; TRBD1 is a possible D gene (5 bases). The V gene's germline CDR1 is MNHEY and CDR2 SMNVEV (reference sequence). There are 13 residues in the CDR3. V shed 1 base and J shed 6 bases, with 10 bases lying between them. The CDR3 loop reads CASSLLPGSEQYF. The CDR3 nucleotides are TGTGCCAGCAGTTTATTACCAGGGTCCGAGCAGTACTTC.

This clonotype has just a few counts. The chain couples TRBV10-3 to TRBJ1-1; D might be TRBD1 (5 bases). Trimming shortened V by 4 bases and J by 4 bases, and 10 bases separated the two germline ends. CDR3 length equals 13 residues. Germline V gene lookup returns CDR1 ENHRY and CDR2 SYGVKD. The chain's CDR3 is CAISVSGGTEAFF. Written as DNA, the CDR3 is TGTGCCATCAGTGTAAGTGGGGGCACTGAAGCTTTCTTT.